The present TCR beta chain was sequenced within a study of shared clonotypes between healthy human individuals. This CDR3 comprises 16 residues. Germline-derived CDR1 and CDR2 are MDHEN and SYDVKM. V was cut by 6 bases and J by 5 bases, with 22 bases left in between. Only in-frame clones appear in the TCRdb table, and some are missing; sequencing was by immunoSEQ multiplex PCR. Counted here are fewer than 2.5 million clones, 80% to 95% occurring once; the ten biggest clones make up approximately 0.36%. Sequencing input: naive CD4+ T cells from PBMCs. Subset described: CD45RA+ positively selected. This chain joins TRBV28 and TRBJ2-5, with D perhaps TRBD1 (6 bases). This TCR derives from a man aged 18 to 30 in good health. Some clones in this sample may be carry-over from other donors' samples. The CDR3 is CASSPLGADEVETQYF. In DNA form, the CDR3 reads TGTGCCAGCAGCCCATTGGGGGCAGACGAGGTGGAGACCCAGTACTTC.